The subject of this entry is one TCR beta chain. The PCR made use of 60 Vbeta and 13 Jbeta primers. Libraries were prepared by immunoSEQ multiplex PCR; TCRdb keeps only in-frame clonotypes and omits some of them. The table lists approximately 100,000 clones, about 59% of them singletons, with 3.5% to 4% in the top ten. The sample comes from a study of cytomegalovirus exposure and HLA in healthy donors. In germline, CDR1 is SNHLY, CDR2 FYNNEI. With V trimmed by 6 bases and J by 4 bases, 3 bases remained unmatched. The CDR3 has 14 residues. The rearrangement joins TRBV2 to TRBJ2-3; 11 bases fit TRBD2. This clonotype was obtained from a man under 40 in good health and CMV-seropositive. Sequences were obtained from PBMCs. The CDR3: CASRPGLAADTQYF. The CDR3 DNA follows: TGTGCCAGCAGACCGGGACTAGCGGCAGATACGCAGTATTTT.